These 20 T cell receptor beta chains were all obtained from the same sample, sequenced in a study of immune characterization of retroperitoneal liposarcoma. TCRdb recomputed calls from the PCR reads with MiXCR, one row per CDR3 protein. The profile covers roughly 11,000 distinct CDR3 sequences, with around 26% appearing a single time and approximately 10% taken by the ten largest. Sequenced: tumor tissue. All receptors come from a female donor with retroperitoneal liposarcoma.

The chain has TRBV6-5 and TRBJ2-1; 8 bases are shared with TRBD1. Germline lookup yields CDR1 MNHEY and CDR2 SVGAGI. After removal of 11 bases from V and 10 bases from J, the junction contained 13 bases not matched to a gene. The CDR3 contains 13 residues. CDR3 region: CARRDRSSYEQFF. Written as DNA, the CDR3 is TGTGCCCGTAGGGACAGGTCGTCCTACGAGCAGTTCTTC.

This clonotype is labeled medium-sized (0.01 to 0.1%). V and J are TRBV7-8 and TRBJ2-7, with D hard to call. V shed 2 bases and J shed 4 bases, with 9 bases lying between them. The CDR3 contains 13 residues. CDR1 is SGHVS, CDR2 FQNEAQ, per germline. CDR3 bases: TGTGCCAGCAGCTTAACTTCTACGTACGAGCAGTACTTC. As protein: CASSLTSTYEQYF. The full variable domain, rest sourced from reference TRBV7-8 and TRBJ2-7, is GAGVSQSPRYKVAKRGQDVALRCDPISGHVSLFWYQQALGQGPEFLTYFQNEAQLDKSGLPSDRFFAERPEGSVSTLKIQRTQQEDSAVYLCASSLTSTYEQYFGPGTRLTVT.

This clonotype was picked up a small number of times. This clone may be a read error of a much larger clone one base away. This chain links TRBV6-1 with TRBJ1-6; D might be TRBD1 (6 bases). CDR1 is MNHNS, CDR2 SASEGT, per germline. The CDR3 totals 15 residues. CDR3 sequence (DNA): TGTGCCAGCAGTCTTTATACAGGGAATAATTCACCCCTCAACTTT. Translation: CASSLYTGNNSPLNF.

V gene TRBV6-6 combines with J gene TRBJ1-4; D ambiguous. The CDR3 loop spans 14 amino acids. V gave up 8 bases and J gave up 0 bases, with 10 bases separating them. CDR1 and CDR2 from the germline V gene are MNHNY and SVGAGI (reference sequence). CDR3 residues: CASAPGATNEKLFF. The CDR3 DNA reads TGTGCCAGCGCCCCGGGTGCAACTAATGAAAAACTGTTTTTT.

There are many counts of this clonotype. This chain connects TRBV6-1 to TRBJ2-1; D is perhaps TRBD1 or TRBD2 (7 bases each). The J call could be wrong; TRBJ2-7 is a better fit for the DNA end. Germline V gene data show CDR1 as MNHNS and CDR2 as SASEGT. CDR3 length: 14 amino acids. The DNA for the CDR3 is TGTGCCAGCAGTAGCGGGACAGCAGCCTACGAGCAGTACTTC. As protein: CASSSGTAAYEQYF.

This clonotype was found once. CDR3 amino acids: CASRGGGDGHNEQFF. The CDR3 DNA follows: TGTGCCAGCAGGGGGGGTGGGGACGGCCACAATGAGCAGTTCTTC. The genes are TRBV28 and TRBJ2-1; a possible D gene is TRBD2 (6 bases). This CDR3 has 15 amino acids. Germline lookup yields CDR1 MDHEN and CDR2 SYDVKM. Trimming cost V 6 bases and J 5 bases, with 17 bases left between them. Combining the CDR3 with reference TRBV28 and TRBJ2-1 gives the whole variable domain DVKVTQSSRYLVKRTGEKVFLECVQDMDHENMFWYRQDPGLGLRLIYFSYDVKMKEKGDIPEGYSVSREKKERFSLILESASTNQTSMYLCASRGGGDGHNEQFFGPGTRLTVL.

This clonotype was picked up a small number of times. The gene calls are TRBV12-3 or TRBV12-4 and TRBJ2-5, with 8 bases matching TRBD1. Unmatched junction bases numbered 11, after V lost 4 bases and J lost 4 bases. The CDR3 loop spans 16 amino acids. The CDR3 DNA follows: TGTGCCAGCAGTTCGCCAGGGACAGGTCTTTCAGAGACCCAGTACTTC. Translation gives CASSSPGTGLSETQYF.

This clonotype was seen a handful of times. This chain links TRBV12-3 or TRBV12-4 with TRBJ1-1; D gene unclear. The V end was cut by 3 bases, the J end by 0 bases, with 8 bases between. The CDR3 covers 14 residues. The CDR3 region has the DNA TGTGCCAGCAGTTTCGTCGCAGTGAACACTGAAGCTTTCTTT. Translating gives CASSFVAVNTEAFF.

By its share, this clonotype is medium-sized. The DNA of the CDR3 is TGTGCCAGCAGACTGAGAAGGAGGACAGGGACCTACAATGAGCAGTTCTTC. Protein: CASRLRRRTGTYNEQFF. This chain connects TRBV12-3 or TRBV12-4 to TRBJ2-1; 8 nucleotides match TRBD1. V lost 6 bases, J lost 2 bases, and 12 bases stayed unmatched. This CDR3 has 17 amino acids.

CDR3 region: CASSITSTSTDTQYF. In DNA form, the CDR3 reads TGTGCCAGCAGTATCACTAGCACTAGCACAGATACGCAGTATTTT. This chain uses TRBV12-3 or TRBV12-4 with TRBJ2-3; possibly TRBD2 for D (6 bases). Trimming removed 5 bases at V and 0 bases at J, with 12 bases between. This CDR3 contains 15 residues.

The V call is TRBV14, the J call TRBJ2-2; D is unresolved. The CDR3 is 12 amino acids. Trimming removed 8 bases from V and 4 bases from J, with 8 bases in between. Germline values: CDR1 SGHDN, CDR2 FVKESK. CDR3: CASGWSTGELFF. The DNA for the CDR3 is TGTGCCAGCGGGTGGAGCACCGGGGAGCTGTTTTTT.

This chain joins TRBV6-6 and TRBJ2-4, with 9 bases fitting TRBD1. This CDR3 contains 16 residues. Germline V lookup: CDR1 MNHNY, CDR2 SVGAGI (reference sequence). V lost 2 bases and J lost 13; bases outside the gene matches: 15. This chain's CDR3 is CASSYGLGQGYNEQYF. CDR3 nucleotides: TGTGCCAGCAGTTACGGTTTGGGACAGGGCTACAATGAGCAGTACTTC.

This clonotype was detected a few times. The CDR3 reads CASSFDGSKNIQFF. The CDR3 nucleotides read TGTGCCAGCAGTTTTGATGGCAGCAAAAACATTCAGTTCTTC. The rearrangement uses TRBV12-3 or TRBV12-4 and TRBJ2-1; no reliable D call. Deletions cut 3 bases from V and 13 bases from J, with 19 bases between. The CDR3 runs to 14 residues.

The V gene is TRBV27, the J gene TRBJ2-4; 7 bases match TRBD2. Germline loops: CDR1 MNHEY, CDR2 SMNVEV (reference sequence). The CDR3 is 13 amino acids. Unmatched junction bases numbered 11, after V lost 5 bases and J lost 13 bases. CDR3 region: CASSTGGSGEQYF. Here the CDR3 DNA reads TGTGCCAGCAGTACCGGGGGGTCTGGTGAGCAGTACTTC.

By sample fraction, this clonotype is medium-sized. J is TRBJ2-1 and V is TRBV7-2; 7 nucleotides align to TRBD2. Germline CDR1 reads SGHTA; CDR2 reads FQGNSA. There are 14 residues in the CDR3. With 0 bases clipped from V and 10 bases from J, the junction kept 6 bases outside the gene matches. This CDR3 reads CASSLAGGSYEQFF. In DNA, the CDR3 is TGTGCCAGCAGCTTAGCCGGCGGGAGCTACGAGCAGTTCTTC.

There are a few counts of this clonotype. This CDR3 is CASSPRVGTDGYEQYF. The CDR3 nucleotides are TGTGCCAGCAGTCCCCGGGTAGGGACCGATGGCTACGAGCAGTACTTC. V gene TRBV11-2 combines with J gene TRBJ2-1, with D tentatively TRBD1 or TRBD2 (5 bases each). The J call may be incorrect, as the DNA end agrees better with TRBJ2-7. The CDR3 runs 16 residues. Germline V gives CDR1 SGHAT, CDR2 FQNNGV.

This clonotype appeared many times. The chain is built from TRBV6-1 and TRBJ2-7; 7 nucleotides match TRBD2. Germline values: CDR1 MNHNS, CDR2 SASEGT. The CDR3 runs to 14 residues. The V segment lost 5 bases and the J segment 6 bases; nucleotides outside the gene matches: 10. The CDR3 is CASSPAGVPSEQYF. The CDR3 DNA reads as TGTGCCAGCAGTCCCGCGGGGGTTCCGAGCGAGCAGTACTTC.

This clonotype came up a few times. The V call is TRBV6-1, the J call TRBJ2-1, with 9 bases that match TRBD2. Germline V CDR1 and CDR2: MNHNS, SASEGT. With V trimmed by 5 bases and J by 10 bases, 9 bases remained unmatched. The CDR3 totals 14 residues. The CDR3 protein is CASSLRGGGYEQFF. In DNA form, the CDR3 reads TGTGCCAGCAGTCTGCGCGGGGGGGGCTACGAGCAGTTCTTC.

This clonotype was recorded at least ten times. This chain connects TRBV6-1 to TRBJ2-2; 9 bases are a match to TRBD2. The J segment lost 5 bases and the V segment lost 6 bases, leaving 4 bases of the junction unmatched. Germline V CDR1 and CDR2: MNHNS, SASEGT. The CDR3 has 14 residues. The CDR3 is CASRGAGGTGELFF. In nucleotides, the CDR3 is TGTGCCAGCAGGGGAGCGGGGGGAACCGGGGAGCTGTTTTTT.

The table lists this clonotype with a count of one. The V call is TRBV6-6, the J call TRBJ1-6; weak D call: TRBD1 (5 bases). Germline loops: CDR1 MNHNY, CDR2 SVGAGI (reference sequence). Trimming left V 0 bases short and J 4 bases short, with 10 bases between. The CDR3 covers 16 residues. The chain's CDR3 is CASSYSGTAYNSPLHF. The CDR3 nucleotides read TGTGCCAGCAGTTACTCGGGGACTGCTTATAATTCACCCCTCCACTTT.